Presented here are 32 T cell receptor beta chains from one specimen sequenced in a study of blood T cell repertoires in COVID-19. Repertoires were generated with immunoSEQ multiplex PCR, while TCRdb's copy carries only in-frame clones and drops some. The sample lists fewer than 200,000 clones, 70% to 85% occurring once. The sequenced sample was PBMCs or T cells enriched from blood (not recorded which). Every receptor here comes from a man aged 50-59 years who had recovered from COVID-19.

The table lists this clone with a count of one. The chain couples TRBV7-3 to TRBJ2-1; D not resolved. The ends were cut back, 3 bases at V and 9 bases at J, with 12 bases in the middle. Per germline, CDR1 SGHTA and CDR2 FQGTGA. This CDR3 has 13 amino acids. The CDR3 coding sequence is TGTGCCAGCAGCTTCGGTGGGTCGGGTGAGCAGTTCTTC. Protein: CASSFGGSGEQFF. The full variable domain, with the rest looked up from reference TRBV7-3 and TRBJ2-1, is GAGVSQTPSNKVTEKGKYVELRCDPISGHTALYWYRQSLGQGPEFLIYFQGTGAADDSGLPNDRFFAVRPEGSVSTLKIQRTERGDSAVYLCASSFGGSGEQFFGPGTRLTVL.

The gene calls are TRBV2 and TRBJ1-5, with D perhaps TRBD1 (5 bases). The CDR3 runs to 14 residues. V gave up 6 bases and J gave up 7 bases, with 16 bases separating them. Germline V lookup: CDR1 SNHLY, CDR2 FYNNEI. The CDR3 coding sequence is TGTGCCAGCAGCACCTCAGGGATTCGACAGCCCCAGCATTTT. It is translated as CASSTSGIRQPQHF.

This chain uses TRBV12-3 or TRBV12-4 with TRBJ1-2, with D tentatively TRBD1 (6 bases). The CDR3 runs to 12 residues. V shed 4 bases and J shed 13 bases, with 16 bases lying between them. Written as DNA, the CDR3 is TGTGCCAGCAGTTCTTGGGCGGGGGCGAGCACCTTC. This encodes CASSSWAGASTF.

The chain couples TRBV5-6 to TRBJ2-5; D may be TRBD2 (5 bases). CDR3 length equals 14 residues. Between the trimmed V and J ends, which lost 1 base and 4 bases, there was a span of 11 bases. Germline lookup yields CDR1 SGHDT and CDR2 YYEEEE. CDR3 bases: TGTGCCAGCAGCTTGCGTCCCAGCGGAGAGACCCAGTACTTC. This sequence encodes CASSLRPSGETQYF.

This clone was observed a few times. V is TRBV18 and J is TRBJ2-2; possible D gene TRBD2, 5 bases. V was shortened by 6 bases and J by 5 bases, with 16 bases between the two germline ends. CDR3 length equals 15 residues. Germline CDR1 is KGHSH and CDR2 is LQKENI. For the CDR3, the DNA is TGTGCCAGCTCTGGGTCCACCCCGGGGACCGGGGAGCTGTTTTTT. Protein: CASSGSTPGTGELFF.

The chain links TRBV5-1 to TRBJ1-4; 9 bases are a match to TRBD1. CDR1 SGHRS and CDR2 YFSETQ come from the germline V gene. CDR3 length: 18 amino acids. J lost 3 bases, V lost 1 base, and 10 bases had no gene match. CDR3 sequence reads: CASSLRQGGRSSNEKLFF. The CDR3 nucleotides read TGCGCCAGCAGCTTGAGACAGGGGGGCCGATCGTCTAATGAAAAACTGTTTTTT.

This clone appeared a few times. The chain carries TRBV4-1 and TRBJ2-7; perhaps TRBD1 as D (6 bases). With 1 base removed from V and 2 bases from J, the gap between germline ends came to 9 bases. CDR1 and CDR2 (germline): MGHRA, YSYEKL. The CDR3 length is 14 residues. The CDR3 loop is CASSQGGQAYEQYF. The CDR3 bases are TGCGCCAGCAGCCAAGGGGGGCAAGCCTACGAGCAGTACTTC.

The chain uses TRBV2 and TRBJ1-2, with a possible D match to TRBD1 (6 bases). The CDR3 contains 13 residues. V lost 5 bases to trimming and J lost 4 bases, with 11 bases between them. The germline gives CDR1 SNHLY, CDR2 FYNNEI. CDR3 sequence: CASSPDRSYGYTF. In DNA form, the CDR3 reads TGTGCCAGCAGTCCGGACAGAAGCTATGGCTACACCTTC.

CDR3 region: CASSQEGGEGSNQPQHF. CDR3 nucleotides: TGCGCCAGCAGCCAAGAGGGGGGAGAGGGGAGCAATCAGCCCCAGCATTTT. The V and J genes are TRBV4-1 and TRBJ1-5; tentatively, D is TRBD1 (5 bases). Germline V lookup: CDR1 MGHRA, CDR2 YSYEKL. V dropped 0 bases and J dropped 1 base, with 13 bases sitting between them. The CDR3 is 17 amino acids.

This chain uses TRBV5-6 with TRBJ2-3; 7 positions match TRBD2. This CDR3 has 16 amino acids. The J segment lost 4 bases and the V segment lost 1 base, leaving 9 bases of the junction unmatched. CDR1 is SGHDT, CDR2 YYEEEE, per germline. CDR3 in DNA: TGTGCCAGCAGCTTGAGGGACTATGGGGTCGCAGATACGCAGTATTTT. Translating gives CASSLRDYGVADTQYF.

This clone appeared a single time. The chain links TRBV7-3 to TRBJ2-1, with TRBD2 matching 11 bases. Germline-derived CDR1 and CDR2 are SGHTA and FQGTGA. CDR3 length equals 16 residues. The ends lost 1 base at V and 14 bases at J; junction bases unmatched: 13. This chain's CDR3 is CASSLMGGVSGGAEFF. CDR3 DNA: TGTGCCAGCAGCTTAATGGGAGGAGTTAGCGGGGGGGCCGAGTTCTTC.

J is TRBJ2-5 and V is TRBV21-1; the table's D call TRBD2 went unverified against the DNA. TRBV21-1 is termed a pseudogene. The CDR3 length is 15 residues. The CDR3 loop reads CASSKARGGTKTQYF. DNA of the CDR3: TGTGCCAGCAGCAAAGCGCGGGGGGGCACGAAGACCCAGTACTTC.

The chain is built from TRBV5-1 and TRBJ2-7, with 7 bases that match TRBD1. CDR1 is SGHRS and CDR2 is YFSETQ in the germline V gene. The CDR3 totals 14 residues. V shed 2 bases and J 3 bases; nucleotides not matched to a gene: 5. The chain's CDR3 is CASSFGTEIYEQYF. CDR3 bases: TGCGCCAGCAGCTTTGGGACAGAAATCTACGAGCAGTACTTC.

The rearrangement links TRBV12-3 or TRBV12-4 to TRBJ1-1, with a weak D call TRBD1 (5 bases). The CDR3 extends over 13 amino acids. Trimming took 3 bases from V and 1 from J, leaving 6 bases between them. In nucleotides, the CDR3 is TGTGCCAGCAGTTTCGACAGGAACACTGAAGCTTTCTTT. Protein: CASSFDRNTEAFF.

The J gene is TRBJ2-1, the V gene TRBV9; 9 bases line up with TRBD1. This CDR3 has 15 residues. Germline V CDR1 and CDR2: SGDLS, YYNGEE. Trimming at V came to 0 bases and at J to 8 bases, leaving 6 bases not matched to a gene. For the CDR3, the DNA is TGTGCCAGCAGCGTAGGGGGACAGGGCTCTTATGAGCAGTTCTTC. Protein product: CASSVGGQGSYEQFF.

The chain links TRBV19 to TRBJ2-3, with a weak D call TRBD1 (6 bases). The germline V gene has CDR1 LNHDA and CDR2 SQIVND (reference sequence). The CDR3 is 16 residues long. Between the trimmed V and J ends, which lost 6 bases and 0 bases, there was a span of 16 bases. CDR3 region: CASRLTTGFSTDTQYF. The DNA of the CDR3 is TGTGCCAGTAGGTTGACCACAGGGTTTAGCACAGATACGCAGTATTTT.

The V call is TRBV3-1 (or the pseudogene TRBV3-2), the J call TRBJ1-6; no reliable D call. The germline V gene encodes CDR1 LGHDT and CDR2 YNNKEL (reference sequence). CDR3 length equals 13 residues. The ends were cut back, 4 bases at V and 11 bases at J, with 12 bases in the middle. The CDR3 loop reads CASSRGLLAPLHF. The DNA of the CDR3 is TGTGCCAGCAGCCGAGGGCTCTTGGCACCCCTCCACTTT.

This clone was seen a handful of times. This rearrangement joins TRBV7-2 to TRBJ2-1; the D is unclear. V lost 7 bases, J lost 2 bases, and 3 bases lay in between. There are 11 residues in the CDR3. In germline, CDR1 is SGHTA, CDR2 FQGNSA. The CDR3 protein is CASTTYNEQFF. The CDR3 coding sequence is TGTGCCAGCACTACCTACAATGAGCAGTTCTTC.

The V call is TRBV5-1, the J call TRBJ1-6, with D possibly matching TRBD1 (6 bases). This CDR3 has 13 amino acids. V was shortened by 2 bases and J by 14 bases, with 14 bases between the two germline ends. CDR1 and CDR2 (germline): SGHRS, YFSETQ. The CDR3 sequence is CASSFKQGDALHF. Here the CDR3 DNA reads TGCGCCAGCAGCTTCAAACAGGGCGATGCCCTCCACTTT.

This chain joins TRBV10-3 and TRBJ1-5; 7 bases match TRBD1. This CDR3 is built from 13 residues. After removal of 4 bases from V and 6 bases from J, the junction contained 3 bases not matched to a gene. Germline V gives CDR1 ENHRY, CDR2 SYGVKD. CDR3 residues: CAISGGGGQPQHF. In DNA, the CDR3 is TGTGCCATCAGTGGAGGGGGCGGTCAGCCCCAGCATTTT.

This sequence joins TRBV23-1 and TRBJ2-4, with 7 positions matching TRBD1. TRBV23-1 falls under the ORF class, with uncertain function. V shed 11 bases and J 6 bases; nucleotides not matched to a gene: 10. CDR3 size: 13 residues. The CDR3 reads CAGARQGANIQYF. CDR3 in DNA: TGCGCCGGGGCGAGACAGGGTGCAAACATTCAGTACTTC.

The chain carries TRBV14 and TRBJ1-2; a weak D match, TRBD1 (5 bases). Looked up from germline, CDR1 is SGHDN and CDR2 is FVKESK. The length of the CDR3 is 14 residues. Trimming removed 1 base from V and 7 bases from J, with 13 bases in between. The CDR3 DNA sequence: TGTGCCAGCAGCCAAGTCCTTTTGGGGGGTGGCTACACCTTC. This encodes CASSQVLLGGGYTF.

The chain is built from TRBV11-1 and TRBJ1-1, with D perhaps matching TRBD1 (6 bases). CDR1 is SGHAT and CDR2 is FQDESV in the germline V gene (reference sequence). CDR3 length equals 14 residues. The V and J ends lost 0 bases and 1 base respectively, with 6 bases between them. The CDR3 DNA reads TGTGCCAGCAGCTTAGCGACAGGGAACACTGAAGCTTTCTTT. Its translation: CASSLATGNTEAFF.

V gene TRBV28 combines with J gene TRBJ2-4, with D possibly TRBD2 on 8 matching bases. Germline values: CDR1 MDHEN, CDR2 SYDVKM. The V and J ends lost 4 bases and 2 bases respectively, with 21 bases between them. This CDR3 has 18 residues. CDR3 sequence reads: CASSSGGGRDITKNIQYF. In nucleotides, the CDR3 is TGTGCCAGCAGTTCGGGAGGGGGCCGGGATATAACCAAAAACATTCAGTACTTC.

The chain combines TRBV19 with TRBJ1-2, with TRBD1 matching over 8 bases. Trimming cost V 4 bases and J 2 bases; bases outside gene matches: 9. Germline CDR1 is LNHDA and CDR2 is SQIVND (reference sequence). The CDR3 contains 16 residues. The CDR3 nucleotides read TGTGCCAGTAGTACCCCAGACAGGGGAGGGAACTATGGCTACACCTTC. It translates to CASSTPDRGGNYGYTF.

The chain is built from TRBV5-6 and TRBJ1-2; 8 nucleotides agree with TRBD1. Germline CDR1 reads SGHDT; CDR2 reads YYEEEE. V shed 2 bases, J shed 7 bases, and the junction held 19 bases outside the gene matches. This CDR3 spans 18 amino acids. CDR3 DNA sequence: TGTGCCAGCAGCTTCCCCCTGGAGACAGGGGACCCCTCCGTTGGCTACACCTTC. Amino acid sequence: CASSFPLETGDPSVGYTF.

The chain couples TRBV5-4 to TRBJ2-2; 11 positions match TRBD2. V dropped 0 bases and J dropped 5; count of bases not matched to a gene: 3. Germline assignment: CDR1 SGHNT and CDR2 YYREEE (reference sequence). This CDR3 region has 16 residues. CDR3 DNA: TGTGCCAGCAGCTTGGTAGCGGGGGGGCGTACCGGGGAGCTGTTTTTT. Its translation: CASSLVAGGRTGELFF.

This chain joins TRBV19 and TRBJ2-5, with TRBD1 matching over 11 bases. The CDR3 is 13 amino acids. Germline-derived CDR1 and CDR2 are LNHDA and SQIVND (reference sequence). Trimming removed 7 bases from V and 4 bases from J; junction bases left unmatched: 2. CDR3 sequence reads: CASIGTGGETQYF. The CDR3 bases are TGTGCCAGTATTGGGACAGGGGGAGAGACCCAGTACTTC.

The gene calls are TRBV28 and TRBJ2-3; weak D call: TRBD2 (6 bases). This CDR3 has 13 residues. Between the trimmed V and J ends, which lost 5 bases and 6 bases, there was a span of 12 bases. The germline gives CDR1 MDHEN, CDR2 SYDVKM. The CDR3 here is CASSGGVRDTQYF. The CDR3, as DNA: TGTGCCAGCAGTGGCGGGGTTAGGGATACGCAGTATTTT. Full variable domain (remainder filled in from reference TRBV28 and TRBJ2-3): DVKVTQSSRYLVKRTGEKVFLECVQDMDHENMFWYRQDPGLGLRLIYFSYDVKMKEKGDIPEGYSVSREKKERFSLILESASTNQTSMYLCASSGGVRDTQYFGPGTRLTVL.

This chain uses TRBV7-2 with TRBJ1-2, with TRBD1 matching 7 bases. V gave up 4 bases and J gave up 0 bases; unmatched junction bases: 11. This CDR3 has 17 residues. CDR1 SGHTA and CDR2 FQGNSA come from the germline V gene. CDR3 in DNA: TGTGCCAGCAGCTATCCGGGACAGAAGGGAACTAACTATGGCTACACCTTC. Residues: CASSYPGQKGTNYGYTF.

This chain connects TRBV6-5 to TRBJ2-7; D is possibly TRBD2 (5 bases). V lost 0 bases to trimming and J lost 6 bases, with 6 bases between them. Germline CDR1 and CDR2: MNHEY and SVGAGI. The CDR3 contains 12 residues. CDR3 protein: CASSYSSGEQYF. For the CDR3, the DNA is TGTGCCAGCAGTTACTCGAGCGGCGAGCAGTACTTC.

The chain uses TRBV7-2 and TRBJ1-2; TRBD1 matches at 10 bases. J gave up 5 bases and V 6 bases, and 12 bases lay outside the gene matches. CDR3 length: 16 residues. Germline V gene sequence: CDR1 SGHTA, CDR2 FQGNSA. The CDR3: CASRQISTGQGYGYTF. The CDR3 DNA reads as TGTGCCAGCAGGCAGATTTCCACGGGACAGGGGTATGGCTACACCTTC.